Detailed here is one T cell receptor beta chain. The data are from a study of blood T cell repertoires in COVID-19. At the level of the study: Nucleic acid was either cDNA or gDNA, and it came from T cells, B-cell-depleted T cells, or PBMCs.

The germline V gene encodes CDR1 MNHEY and CDR2 SVGAGI. With V trimmed by 4 bases and J by 6 bases, 9 bases remained unmatched. The CDR3 is 15 residues long. Authors' data handling: Estimation of nucleated cell counts was performed using reference gene primer amplification. Produced via immunoSEQ multiplex PCR; TCRdb's table is partial and in-frame only. V, J and clone size are those of that table, while D and trimming were read from the DNA. The sample has approximately 170,000 clones, roughly 80% seen once. Sequencing input: peripheral blood. The gene calls are TRBV6-5 and TRBJ1-5; 7 positions agree with TRBD1. The TCR comes from a woman older than 75 with acute or convalescent COVID-19. The CDR3 here is CASSLDRVGSQPQHF. CDR3 nucleotide sequence: TGTGCCAGCAGTTTAGACAGGGTAGGTTCTCAGCCCCAGCATTTT.